A selection of T cell receptor beta chains follows, all from one sample in a study of cytomegalovirus exposure and HLA in healthy donors. The method was immunoSEQ multiplex PCR; TCRdb's version includes in-frame clones alone and lacks a portion of them. The table has roughly 120,000 clones, 73% seen once; the top ten hold around 4.8%. The sample taken for sequencing was PBMCs. The source is a man aged 55 to 70 in good health and CMV-seropositive. The CDR3 runs from the conserved cysteine through the conserved F or W. Fields, in order: clone size, D gene, J gene, V gene, CDR3 protein, CDR3 DNA. The D gene is left open where the match is weak. The size field is filled for only some rows; it gives once, few, many or a size class.

>.|.|TRBJ1-5|TRBV5-6
CASSLGEWGGNQPQHF
TGTGCCAGCAGCTTGGGGGAGTGGGGGGGCAATCAGCCCCAGCATTTT
>.|TRBD1|TRBJ1-4|TRBV5-1
CASSPGQGVEKLFF
TGCGCCAGCAGCCCGGGACAGGGGGTTGAAAAACTGTTTTTT
>.|.|TRBJ1-3|TRBV6-5
CASRPGSGNTIYF
TGTGCCAGCAGGCCGGGAAGTGGAAACACCATATATTTT
>.|TRBD2|TRBJ2-3|TRBV4-2
CASSQDLAGAKLTDTQYF
TGTGCCAGCAGCCAAGACTTAGCGGGTGCGAAGCTCACAGATACGCAGTATTTT
>.|TRBD1|TRBJ1-4|TRBV30
CAWRVIEGAGEKLFF
TGTGCCTGGAGAGTCATCGAGGGGGCTGGGGAAAAACTGTTTTTT
>.|.|TRBJ1-6|TRBV30
CAWSGQRARVSPLHF
TGTGCCTGGAGTGGACAGCGGGCGCGCGTCTCACCCCTCCACTTT
>.|TRBD1|TRBJ2-7|TRBV23-1
CASIPRWDSSYEQYF
TGCGCCAGCATACCCCGGTGGGACAGCTCCTACGAGCAGTACTTC
>.|.|TRBJ1-5|TRBV19
CASSIIRQSNQPQHF
TGTGCCAGTAGTATAATCCGACAGAGCAATCAGCCCCAGCATTTT
>.|TRBD1|TRBJ1-2|TRBV5-6
CASSKPGQGHYGYTF
TGTGCCAGCAGCAAACCGGGACAGGGGCACTATGGCTACACCTTC
>.|TRBD1|TRBJ1-1|TRBV6-5
CASSSKRQGVEAFF
TGTGCCAGCAGCTCCAAGAGACAGGGGGTTGAAGCTTTCTTT
>once|TRBD1|TRBJ2-7|TRBV19
CASSRTGTGTTEQYF
TGTGCCAGTAGTAGGACCGGGACAGGGACGACCGAGCAGTACTTC
>once|TRBD1|TRBJ1-1|TRBV7-9
CSSSFSVWQGDTEAFF
TGTTCCAGCAGCTTTAGTGTATGGCAGGGGGACACTGAAGCTTTCTTT
>.|.|TRBJ2-7|TRBV28
CASRGAYLGRGSYEQYF
TGTGCCAGCAGAGGGGCCTATTTGGGCAGGGGCTCCTACGAGCAGTACTTC
>.|.|TRBJ1-5|TRBV18
CASSPEGDQPQHF
TGTGCCAGCTCACCAGAAGGGGATCAGCCCCAGCATTTT
>.|TRBD1|TRBJ2-6|TRBV27
CASSFEGAGANILTF
TGTGCCAGCAGTTTTGAGGGGGCTGGGGCCAACATCCTGACTTTC
>.|TRBD1|TRBJ1-5|TRBV27
CASTQGAGQPQHF
TGTGCCAGCACACAGGGGGCTGGGCAGCCCCAGCATTTT
>.|.|TRBJ2-7|TRBV6-5
CASSQYGGNYEQYF
TGTGCCAGCAGTCAGTACGGGGGAAACTACGAGCAGTACTTC
>.|TRBD2|TRBJ2-1|TRBV11-2
CACRPGLAGDEQFF
TGTGCCTGCCGTCCGGGACTAGCGGGGGATGAGCAGTTCTTC
>.|TRBD1|TRBJ2-4|TRBV28
CASSINRGWDIQYF
TGTGCCAGCAGTATAAACAGGGGGTGGGACATTCAGTACTTC
>.|TRBD2|TRBJ2-3|TRBV27
CASSTRGLETDTQYF
TGTGCCAGCAGTACCCGGGGACTAGAGACAGATACGCAGTATTTT
>.|TRBD2|TRBJ2-3|TRBV9
CASSPQAGGADTQYF
TGTGCCAGCAGCCCCCAAGCGGGGGGAGCAGATACGCAGTATTTT
>.|TRBD1|TRBJ1-5|TRBV5-1
CASSNRDRGFGPQHF
TGCGCCAGCAGCAACCGGGACAGGGGGTTTGGGCCCCAGCATTTT
>.|.|TRBJ1-3|TRBV5-8
CASSLVGQWGNTIYF
TGTGCCAGCAGCCTCGTGGGGCAGTGGGGAAACACCATATATTTT
>once|.|TRBJ2-7|TRBV6-6
CASSYVPGTEQYF
TGTGCCAGCAGTTACGTGCCGGGGACAGAGCAGTACTTC
>.|.|TRBJ1-2|TRBV29-1
CSVEDRDYGYTF
TGCAGCGTTGAAGACCGGGACTATGGCTACACCTTC
>few|.|TRBJ1-1|TRBV5-5
CASSGGAANTEAFF
TGTGCCAGCAGCGGGGGGGCCGCGAACACTGAAGCTTTCTTT
>.|.|TRBJ1-2|TRBV6-6
CASSYGGNYTF
TGTGCCAGCAGTTACGGGGGCAACTACACCTTC
>.|TRBD1|TRBJ1-5|TRBV6-5
CASSRTGYNQPQHF
TGTGCCAGCAGTCGGACAGGCTACAATCAGCCCCAGCATTTT
>.|.|TRBJ1-4|TRBV11-2
CASSLEYSEKLFF
TGTGCCAGCAGCTTAGAGTATTCGGAAAAACTGTTTTTT
>.|TRBD2|TRBJ2-5|TRBV5-1
CASSPGLDPPETQYF
TGCGCCAGCAGCCCGGGACTAGATCCTCCAGAGACCCAGTACTTC
>few|.|TRBJ1-4|TRBV5-6
CASSLYQGGEKLFF
TGTGCCAGCAGCTTGTATCAGGGAGGGGAAAAACTGTTTTTT
>.|TRBD1|TRBJ1-2|TRBV5-1
CASSSIGQGTNYGYTF
TGCGCCAGCAGCTCGATCGGACAGGGGACTAACTATGGCTACACCTTC
>.|TRBD1|TRBJ2-2|TRBV6-1
CATRGQPNTGELFF
TGTGCCACCCGGGGACAGCCGAACACCGGGGAGCTGTTTTTT
>.|TRBD1|TRBJ2-7|TRBV28
CASSLIRQGRPYEQYF
TGTGCCAGCAGTTTAATTCGACAGGGGAGGCCCTACGAGCAGTACTTC
>.|.|TRBJ2-1|TRBV20-1
CSAQRGNEQFF
TGCAGTGCCCAACGGGGTAATGAGCAGTTCTTC
>once|.|TRBJ1-2|TRBV5-1
CASSLNGVGALYGYTF
TGCGCCAGCAGCTTGAATGGAGTTGGGGCCCTTTATGGCTACACCTTC
>.|.|TRBJ2-7|TRBV4-1
CASSQETQSGEQYF
TGCGCCAGCAGCCAAGAAACCCAGTCGGGTGAGCAGTACTTC
>.|.|TRBJ2-4|TRBV2
CASRSGLAKNIQYF
TGTGCCAGCAGATCAGGGTTAGCCAAAAACATTCAGTACTTC
>.|TRBD1|TRBJ2-1|TRBV28
CASSRQGAYEQFF
TGTGCCAGCAGCCGACAGGGGGCGTATGAGCAGTTCTTC
>few|.|TRBJ1-5|TRBV7-9
CASSLAPQGQPQHF
TGTGCCAGCAGCTTGGCGCCACAGGGTCAGCCCCAGCATTTT
>.|.|TRBJ1-1|TRBV27
CASSLSYGGVAFF
TGTGCCAGCAGTTTATCGTACGGCGGGGTCGCTTTCTTT
>.|.|TRBJ1-6|TRBV2
CASGQDTLRGSPLHF
TGTGCCAGCGGCCAGGACACCCTAAGGGGTTCACCCCTCCACTTT
>.|.|TRBJ1-1|TRBV5-1
CASSPEPGQNTEAFF
TGCGCCAGCAGTCCGGAACCAGGACAGAACACTGAAGCTTTCTTT
>.|TRBD1|TRBJ2-7|TRBV5-5
CASSLTGGNYEQYF
TGTGCCAGCAGCCTGACAGGGGGCAACTACGAGCAGTACTTC
>.|.|TRBJ2-3|TRBV11-2
CASSLDYSTDTQYF
TGTGCCAGCAGCTTAGACTATAGCACAGATACGCAGTATTTT
>.|.|TRBJ2-3|TRBV7-2
CASSSRQGGTDTQYF
TGTGCCAGCAGCTCGCGGCAAGGGGGCACAGATACGCAGTATTTT
>.|TRBD1|TRBJ1-2|TRBV4-1
CASSRDRGRDSYTF
TGCGCCAGCAGTAGGGACAGGGGGCGCGATAGCTACACCTTC
>.|.|TRBJ2-4|TRBV2
CASSEYNKNIQYF
TGTGCCAGCAGTGAATATAACAAAAACATTCAGTACTTC
>.|.|TRBJ2-1|TRBV11-3
CASSYSGDRANEQFF
TGTGCCAGCAGCTACAGCGGAGACCGAGCCAATGAGCAGTTCTTC
>.|.|TRBJ2-7|TRBV12-5
CASGLTAYEQYF
TGTGCTAGTGGTTTGACTGCCTACGAGCAGTACTTC
>.|.|TRBJ1-5|TRBV6-6
CASSYSLLNQPQHF
TGTGCCAGCAGTTACTCTCTTCTCAATCAGCCCCAGCATTTT
>.|.|TRBJ1-1|TRBV6-5
CASSDSPMNTEAFF
TGTGCCAGCAGTGACAGCCCGATGAACACTGAAGCTTTCTTT
>.|.|TRBJ1-2|TRBV7-9
CASSPREGYEGYTF
TGTGCCAGCAGCCCCAGGGAGGGCTACGAGGGCTACACCTTC
>.|.|TRBJ1-6|TRBV30
CAWNGGSSPPHF
TGTGCCTGGAATGGGGGGAGCTCACCCCCCCACTTT
>.|TRBD2|TRBJ2-7|TRBV5-4
CASSLFSQRGMKEQYF
TGTGCCAGCAGCTTGTTCAGCCAGCGGGGGATGAAGGAGCAGTACTTC
>once|TRBD1|TRBJ2-7|TRBV2
CASLPDRGSSYEQYF
TGTGCCAGCCTCCCGGACAGGGGTTCCTCCTACGAGCAGTACTTC
>.|.|TRBJ1-6|TRBV10-2
CASSDLPSGADNSPLHF
TGCGCCAGCAGCGATCTTCCGTCTGGGGCGGATAATTCACCCCTCCACTTT
>.|TRBD1|TRBJ1-4|TRBV23-1
CARLTRTGVIAATNEKLFF
TGCGCCAGGCTCACTCGGACAGGGGTAATTGCGGCAACTAATGAAAAACTGTTTTTT
>.|.|TRBJ2-1|TRBV9
CASSVGGLGRGINYNEQFF
TGTGCCAGCAGCGTAGGCGGGTTGGGGCGGGGAATCAATTACAATGAGCAGTTCTTC
>.|.|TRBJ1-3|TRBV4-1
CASSQDLGRGAGNTIYF
TGCGCCAGCAGCCAAGATCTCGGGAGGGGAGCTGGAAACACCATATATTTT